This T cell receptor (beta chain) came from a study of T cell responses to AZD1222 COVID-19 vaccine. As for the study in general: Recipients boosted at about 4 weeks or about 12 weeks are pooled. Study outcomes and limitations: Donors were mostly white British, more females; clonal diversity possibly underestimated. The breadth and depth of Spike-specific TCRs increased once two AZD1222 doses had been given. Among those given AZD1222, only five or six were seropositive at baseline.

Germline V gene sequence: CDR1 SGHTA, CDR2 FQGNSA. The CDR3 is 14 residues long. The V gene lost 5 bases and the J gene lost 4 bases, with 14 bases spanning the gap. Profiling relied on immunoSEQ multiplex PCR, and the TCRdb table lists in-frame clones only, not all of them. The sample contains around 78,000 clones, roughly nine tenths of which appear only once. With regard to this clone: Its cognate antigen is unknown.

Source: peripheral blood, taken on day 0 of AZD1222 vaccination. The chain couples TRBV7-2 to TRBJ2-5; possibly TRBD1 or TRBD2 for D (5 bases each). This TCR came from an adult in good health. CDR3 region: CASSPPGDAETQYF. The CDR3 DNA reads as TGTGCCAGCAGCCCCCCCGGGGACGCAGAGACCCAGTACTTC.